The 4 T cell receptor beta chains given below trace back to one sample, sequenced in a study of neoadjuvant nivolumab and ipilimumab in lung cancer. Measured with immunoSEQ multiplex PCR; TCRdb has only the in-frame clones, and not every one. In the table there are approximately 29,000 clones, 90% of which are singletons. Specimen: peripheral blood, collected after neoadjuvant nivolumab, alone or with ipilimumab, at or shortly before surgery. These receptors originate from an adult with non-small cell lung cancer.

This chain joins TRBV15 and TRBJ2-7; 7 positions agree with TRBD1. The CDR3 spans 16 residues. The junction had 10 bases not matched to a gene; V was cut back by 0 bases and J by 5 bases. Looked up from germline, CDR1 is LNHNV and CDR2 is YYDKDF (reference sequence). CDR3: CATSRDPTGTFHEQYF. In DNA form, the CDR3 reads TGTGCCACCAGCAGAGATCCGACAGGGACGTTCCACGAGCAGTACTTC.

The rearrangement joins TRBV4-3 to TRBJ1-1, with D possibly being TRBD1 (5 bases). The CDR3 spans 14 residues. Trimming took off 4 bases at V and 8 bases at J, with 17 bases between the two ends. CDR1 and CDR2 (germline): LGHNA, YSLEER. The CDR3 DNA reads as TGCGCCAGCAGCCGTTGGACCGGGGCCCCGGAAGCTTTCTTT. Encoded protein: CASSRWTGAPEAFF.

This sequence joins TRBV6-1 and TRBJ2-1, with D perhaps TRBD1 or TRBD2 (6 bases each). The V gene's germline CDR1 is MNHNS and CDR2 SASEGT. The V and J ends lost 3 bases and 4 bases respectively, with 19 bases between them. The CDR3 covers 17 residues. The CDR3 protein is CASSDLEGGLLYNEQFF. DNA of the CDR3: TGTGCCAGCAGTGACTTAGAGGGGGGACTCTTGTACAATGAGCAGTTCTTC.

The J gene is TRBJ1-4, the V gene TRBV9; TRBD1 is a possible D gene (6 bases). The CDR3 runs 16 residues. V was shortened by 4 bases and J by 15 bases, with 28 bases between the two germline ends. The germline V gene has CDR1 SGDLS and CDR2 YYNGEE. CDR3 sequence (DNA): TGTGCCAGCAGCATAGGCACCACAGGGCCCAGGAGTCGATTGTTTTTT. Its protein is CASSIGTTGPRSRLFF.